The subject of this entry is one TCR beta chain. Its antigen is unidentified. Trimming left V 3 bases short and J 7 bases short, with 12 bases between. The CDR3 contains 12 residues. CDR1 DFQATT and CDR2 SNEGSKA come from the germline V gene (reference sequence). The ViraFEST assay expanded antigen-specific CD4+ T cells with viral peptide pools before sequencing. Once cultured for around 11 days, the cells underwent separation to obtain CD4+ T cells. Vaccine administered to participants consisted of two doses of either BNT162b2 or mRNA-1273. The sample comes from a study of vaccination effects on CD4 cells after COVID-19. Clones were read by immunoSEQ multiplex PCR, and TCRdb kept only the in-frame ones, dropping some. The table lists tens of thousands of clones, roughly 80% of them singletons. Study-level points and caveats: Nearly all vaccine-induced clones in healthy recipients recognized only SARS-CoV-2. Late post-vaccination samples showed marked contraction of infection- and vaccine-induced clones.

This specimen consisted of CD4+ T cells from PBMCs cultured with HCoV-NL63 spike peptides, obtained after COVID-19 vaccination. The chain combines TRBV20-1 with TRBJ1-2, with D unclear. This sequence originates from a human donor who received a COVID-19 vaccine. This CDR3 reads CSASLESGGYTF. The CDR3 bases are TGCAGTGCTAGTCTGGAGTCGGGTGGCTACACCTTC.